The sequence of this T cell receptor (beta chain) was determined in a study of blood T cell repertoires in COVID-19. At the level of the study: The cDNA or gDNA used as material had been derived from T cells, B-cell-depleted T cells, or PBMCs.

This clone was detected only a few times. Authors' methods: Reference gene primer amplification gave nucleated cell count estimates. Assay used: immunoSEQ multiplex PCR; TCRdb lists only in-frame clones, some missing. That table furnishes V, J and clone size, whereas the DNA furnished D and trimming. The sample includes roughly 100,000 clones, 70% to 90% of them seen just once. This CDR3 region has 13 residues. Between the trimmed V and J ends, which lost 4 bases and 5 bases, there was a span of 6 bases. Germline lookup yields CDR1 SGHDN and CDR2 FVKESK. The chain employs TRBV14 and TRBJ1-6; D perhaps matches TRBD1 (5 bases). Sample: peripheral blood. The TCR sequence derives from a human donor in a cohort sampled during active COVID-19. The CDR3 region is CASSRQNNSPLHF. The CDR3 DNA follows: TGTGCCAGCAGCCGACAGAATAATTCACCCCTCCACTTT.